A selection of T cell receptor beta chains follows, all from one sample in a study of cytomegalovirus exposure and HLA in healthy donors. Here immunoSEQ multiplex PCR was the method, and the copy in TCRdb shows in-frame clones only, minus some. The sample includes 63,000 or so clones, approximately 70% of them seen just once. Input material: PBMCs. These receptors were collected from a man aged 50 or older in good health and CMV-seronegative. The CDR3 runs from the conserved cysteine through the conserved F or W. A D gene is named only where the DNA matches it firmly. Clone size appears in some rows only: once, few, many, or a class for an expanded clone.

DNA | CDR3 | J | size | length | V | D
TGTGCCATCAGTGGCGGACAGGGGGGTTCGTACGAGCAGTACTTC | CAISGGQGGSYEQYF | TRBJ2-7 | . | 15 | TRBV10-3 | TRBD1
TGTGCCAGCAGCTTGGCTGTTGAAGGGGCCCTTGGCAATCAGCCCCAGCATTTT | CASSLAVEGALGNQPQHF | TRBJ1-5 | . | 18 | TRBV5-6 | .
TGTGCCAGCATCAAAAGGGGACAGGGAGGGGCAGATACGCAGTATTTT | CASIKRGQGGADTQYF | TRBJ2-3 | . | 16 | TRBV7-9 | TRBD1
TGTGCCAGTAGCACGGACGGGAGCTCCTACAATGAGCAGTTCTTC | CASSTDGSSYNEQFF | TRBJ2-1 | once | 15 | TRBV19 | .
TGTGCCAGTAGTCCTGGGGAGATGAACACTGAAGCTTTCTTT | CASSPGEMNTEAFF | TRBJ1-1 | . | 14 | TRBV19 | .
TGTGCCAGCCGGCGGGACAGGGTTTTGGAGGAGCAGTTCTTC | CASRRDRVLEEQFF | TRBJ2-1 | . | 14 | TRBV6-5 | TRBD1
TGTGCCAGCAGCTTGGCGGGTCAGGGCTTCTACAATGAGCAGTTCTTC | CASSLAGQGFYNEQFF | TRBJ2-1 | . | 16 | TRBV5-6 | .
TGTGCCAGCAGTGAAGCGCCAGGGGCCTACGAGCAGTACTTC | CASSEAPGAYEQYF | TRBJ2-7 | . | 14 | TRBV6-1 | .
TGTGCCAGCAGCTCCCAATTCCCCGGGTTCCTCATGAACACTGAAGCTTTCTTT | CASSSQFPGFLMNTEAFF | TRBJ1-1 | . | 18 | TRBV7-8 | .
TGTGCCTGGAGGATTTCCGGGACAGGGAACGCTTTCTTT | CAWRISGTGNAFF | TRBJ1-1 | . | 13 | TRBV30 | TRBD1
TGTGCCAGCTCACCCGCAGGGGGGAATTCACCCCTCCACTTT | CASSPAGGNSPLHF | TRBJ1-6 | . | 14 | TRBV18 | TRBD1
TGTGCCAGCAGCGTTTGGGGCGGGGTTCCCCGTGGATGCGAGCAGTACTTC | CASSVWGGVPRGCEQYF | TRBJ2-7 | . | 17 | TRBV5-4 | .
TGTGCCAGCTCAATCGACGGACAACGATATAATTCACCCCTCCACTTT | CASSIDGQRYNSPLHF | TRBJ1-6 | . | 16 | TRBV18 | .
TGTGCCACCAGCAATACCGGGACAGGGGGCGCGTGGGAAAAACTGTTTTTT | CATSNTGTGGAWEKLFF | TRBJ1-4 | . | 17 | TRBV15 | TRBD1
TGTGCCAGCAGTTTGGCAGGGGGCTTAATAGGGAGTAACTATGGCTACACCTTC | CASSLAGGLIGSNYGYTF | TRBJ1-2 | . | 18 | TRBV27 | TRBD1
TGCGCCAGCCAGACAGACGTCAACACTGAAGCTTTCTTT | CASQTDVNTEAFF | TRBJ1-1 | . | 13 | TRBV5-1 | .
TGTGCCAGCAGCGTTTCGTACAGCTCCTACGAGCAGTACTTC | CASSVSYSSYEQYF | TRBJ2-7 | once | 14 | TRBV9 | .
TGTGCCAGCAGCTTGGTGGGGGGGCGATTAGATCCGTTCAATCAGCCCCAGCATTTT | CASSLVGGRLDPFNQPQHF | TRBJ1-5 | few | 19 | TRBV5-5 | .
TGTGCCACCAGCAGAGATGGACAGCCCAATGAAAAACTGTTTTTT | CATSRDGQPNEKLFF | TRBJ1-4 | . | 15 | TRBV15 | .
TGTGCCTGGAGTGGCTCCGGGGACACTGAAGCTTTCTTT | CAWSGSGDTEAFF | TRBJ1-1 | few | 13 | TRBV30 | .
TGTGCCAGCAGCGTCACTAGCGGGGCCTCCGCCTACGAGCAGTACTTC | CASSVTSGASAYEQYF | TRBJ2-7 | . | 16 | TRBV9 | TRBD2
TGTGCCAGCAGTGGGATCAGGGGGAAAGGGTATGGCTACACCTTC | CASSGIRGKGYGYTF | TRBJ1-2 | . | 15 | TRBV6-1 | TRBD1
TGTGCCAGCAGCTCCGGGACAGGGCCTTCCTATGGCTACACCTTC | CASSSGTGPSYGYTF | TRBJ1-2 | . | 15 | TRBV5-4 | TRBD1
TGTGCCTGGAGAGCTAGCGGGACCCCCTACAACACCGGGGAGCTGTTTTTT | CAWRASGTPYNTGELFF | TRBJ2-2 | . | 17 | TRBV30 | TRBD2
TGTGCCAGCAGTTTATCCGTTGTGGGGACTAGCGGAATGGATACGCAGTATTTT | CASSLSVVGTSGMDTQYF | TRBJ2-3 | . | 18 | TRBV28 | TRBD2
TGTGCCAGCAGCTTCCCAGGGGGGGAGACCCAGTACTTC | CASSFPGGETQYF | TRBJ2-5 | . | 13 | TRBV7-8 | .
TGTGCCAGCAGCGTAGAGGATGGGGCGTACCAAGAGACCCAGTACTTC | CASSVEDGAYQETQYF | TRBJ2-5 | . | 16 | TRBV9 | .
TGCGCCAGCAGCCAAGATGGGGCGATGGGCACTGAAGCTTTCTTT | CASSQDGAMGTEAFF | TRBJ1-1 | once | 15 | TRBV4-1 | .
TGTGCCAGCAGCTCAGGGGGCGAGCAGTACTTC | CASSSGGEQYF | TRBJ2-7 | . | 11 | TRBV7-9 | TRBD1
TGTGCCAGCAGCTCAAAAAGCGGGTTGAACACCGGGGAGCTGTTTTTT | CASSSKSGLNTGELFF | TRBJ2-2 | . | 16 | TRBV7-8 | .
TGTGCCAGCAGCGTAGAGGGGGCGGGGAGGTATATTGATACGCAGTATTTT | CASSVEGAGRYIDTQYF | TRBJ2-3 | few | 17 | TRBV9 | .
TGTGCCAGCAGCTTAGATTGGGGGCCTGGCTACACCTTC | CASSLDWGPGYTF | TRBJ1-2 | once | 13 | TRBV7-8 | .
TGTGCCAGCAGCTTGGGGGGGCCGGGCACAGATACGCAGTATTTT | CASSLGGPGTDTQYF | TRBJ2-3 | . | 15 | TRBV5-4 | .
TGCGCCAGCAGCCTAGAAGCGGGGGGGCCGCGCGATGAGCAGTTCTTC | CASSLEAGGPRDEQFF | TRBJ2-1 | . | 16 | TRBV5-1 | TRBD2
TGTGCCAGCAGTTACGGATACAGTTCCTCCTACGAGCAGTACTTC | CASSYGYSSSYEQYF | TRBJ2-7 | . | 15 | TRBV6-5 | .
TGCAGCGTTGAATCGGGGGAGGGCTATGGCTACACCTTC | CSVESGEGYGYTF | TRBJ1-2 | few | 13 | TRBV29-1 | .
TGTGCCACCAGCCTATTCAGACAGGCGTGGGATGGCTACACCTTC | CATSLFRQAWDGYTF | TRBJ1-2 | . | 15 | TRBV15 | .
TGTGCCTGGAGCGAGCGCGGAGGGGGCAAGTGGTCCTACGAGCAGTACTTC | CAWSERGGGKWSYEQYF | TRBJ2-7 | . | 17 | TRBV30 | .
TGTGCCAGCAGCTTAGCGCTCACAGGGGCTAATGAAAAACTGTTTTTT | CASSLALTGANEKLFF | TRBJ1-4 | . | 16 | TRBV7-8 | TRBD1
TGTGCCTGGACGGGCGGGGCCCGGGGGCAGTTCTTC | CAWTGGARGQFF | TRBJ2-1 | . | 12 | TRBV30 | .
TGTGCCAGCAGCTTAGTCACAGAACTCTATGGCTACACCTTC | CASSLVTELYGYTF | TRBJ1-2 | once | 14 | TRBV7-8 | .
TGTGCCAGCCGGGGGAGCGGGGGGATCTACAATGAGCAGTTCTTC | CASRGSGGIYNEQFF | TRBJ2-1 | . | 15 | TRBV6-5 | TRBD2
TGTGCCAGCAGCCCTACTTTCGGTGGCAATCAGCCCCAGCATTTT | CASSPTFGGNQPQHF | TRBJ1-5 | . | 15 | TRBV7-8 | .
TGTGCCATCAGTCTCACCGGGACAGGGGCCTGGAGGTCCTACAATGAGCAGTTCTTC | CAISLTGTGAWRSYNEQFF | TRBJ2-1 | . | 19 | TRBV10-3 | TRBD1
TGTGCCAGCAGTTTATTCGGGACAGTGAACACTGAAGCTTTCTTT | CASSLFGTVNTEAFF | TRBJ1-1 | . | 15 | TRBV28 | TRBD1
TGTGCCAGCAGCTCCCGGGACAGATCTCGGAAACTGTTTTTT | CASSSRDRSRKLFF | TRBJ1-4 | . | 14 | TRBV5-4 | TRBD1
TGTGCCTGGGGGGGCGTGACTAACTATGGCTACACCTTC | CAWGGVTNYGYTF | TRBJ1-2 | . | 13 | TRBV30 | .
TGTGCCAGCAGTCCCGGGACTGGCTATAATGAAAAACTGTTTTTT | CASSPGTGYNEKLFF | TRBJ1-4 | . | 15 | TRBV2 | .
TGCGCCAGCCGTCGGGACATGAACACTGAAGCTTTCTTT | CASRRDMNTEAFF | TRBJ1-1 | once | 13 | TRBV10-1 | .
TGTGCCAGCAGTGAAGGTTACAGAGAGTACAATCAGCCCCAGCATTTT | CASSEGYREYNQPQHF | TRBJ1-5 | . | 16 | TRBV6-1 | .
TGTGCCAGCAGTTCGACTAGCGGATTAAACACCGGGGAGCTGTTTTTT | CASSSTSGLNTGELFF | TRBJ2-2 | few | 16 | TRBV6-5 | TRBD2
TGCGCCAGCAGTCAATCGGACGACAGGCCGTCTGGGGCCAACGTCCTGACTTTC | CASSQSDDRPSGANVLTF | TRBJ2-6 | once | 18 | TRBV23-1 | .
TGTGCCAGCACCCTAGGTGGGAGCACTGAAGCTTTCTTT | CASTLGGSTEAFF | TRBJ1-1 | few | 13 | TRBV27 | .